This T cell receptor (beta chain) was sequenced for a study of blood T cells in healthy people across ages. Study conclusions and caveats: In older individuals, TCR beta diversity per million T cells was lower, falling roughly linearly with age.

Primed by a sample-barcoded 5' primer and a J-beta primer mix, a second PCR proceeded for 7 to 11 cycles. Sequencing recovered at least 2.5 million CDR3-containing paired-end reads from each sample. TCRdb re-called the 5' RACE reads through MiXCR, storing one row per CDR3 protein. The sample lists more than 450,000 distinct CDR3 sequences, about 29% occurring once. With V trimmed by 4 bases and J by 5 bases, 6 bases remained unmatched. The germline gives CDR1 MNHGY, CDR2 SAAAGT. The CDR3 contains 14 residues. To note about this clonotype: Its antigen remains unknown.

The amount of total RNA extracted per sample was at least 5.5 micrograms. These data were also filed under a second study, of T cells of mothers and their children.

V is TRBV6-8 and J is TRBJ1-2, with 8 bases that match TRBD1. Sequencing used blood. The sequence was collected from a boy younger than 10 in good health. The CDR3 sequence: CASSLGDRLYGYTF. The CDR3 region has the DNA TGTGCCAGCAGTTTGGGGGACAGGTTGTATGGCTACACCTTC.